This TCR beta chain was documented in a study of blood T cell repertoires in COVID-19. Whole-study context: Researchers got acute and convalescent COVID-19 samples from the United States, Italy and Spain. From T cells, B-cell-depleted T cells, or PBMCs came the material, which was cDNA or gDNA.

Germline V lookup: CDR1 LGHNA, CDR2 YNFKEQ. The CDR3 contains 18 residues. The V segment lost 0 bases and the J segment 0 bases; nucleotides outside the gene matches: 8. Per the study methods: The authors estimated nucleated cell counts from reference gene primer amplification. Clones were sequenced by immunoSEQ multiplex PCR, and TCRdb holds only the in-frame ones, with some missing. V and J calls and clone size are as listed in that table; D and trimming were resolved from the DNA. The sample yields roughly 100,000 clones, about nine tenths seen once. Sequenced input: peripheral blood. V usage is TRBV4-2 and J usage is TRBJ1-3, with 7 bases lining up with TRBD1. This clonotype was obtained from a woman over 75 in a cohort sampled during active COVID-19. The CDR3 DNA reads TGTGCCAGCAGCCAAGATATATGGGGACAGAACTCTGGAAACACCATATATTTT. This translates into CASSQDIWGQNSGNTIYF.